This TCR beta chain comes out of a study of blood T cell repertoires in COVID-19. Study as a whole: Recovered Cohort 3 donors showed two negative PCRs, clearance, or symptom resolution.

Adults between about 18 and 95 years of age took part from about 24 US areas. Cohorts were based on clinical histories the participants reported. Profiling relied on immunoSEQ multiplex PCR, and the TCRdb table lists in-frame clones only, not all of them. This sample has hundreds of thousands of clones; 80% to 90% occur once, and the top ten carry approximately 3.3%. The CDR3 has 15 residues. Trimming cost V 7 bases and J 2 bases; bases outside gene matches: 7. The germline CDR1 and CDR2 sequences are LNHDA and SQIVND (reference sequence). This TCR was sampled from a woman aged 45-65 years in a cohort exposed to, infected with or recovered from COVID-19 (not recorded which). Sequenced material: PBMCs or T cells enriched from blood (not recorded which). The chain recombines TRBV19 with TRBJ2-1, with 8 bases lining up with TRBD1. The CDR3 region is CASTLGQGPYNEQFF. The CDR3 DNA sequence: TGTGCCAGTACCCTTGGACAGGGCCCCTACAATGAGCAGTTCTTC.